Here is one T cell receptor beta chain with its context. Trimming at V came to 3 bases and at J to 4 bases, leaving 6 bases not matched to a gene. There are 15 residues in the CDR3. CDR1 is WNHNN, CDR2 SYGVQD, per germline (reference sequence). The data were taken from a study of blood T cell repertoires in COVID-19. For the study at large: Spain, Italy and the United States supplied samples that represented acute and convalescent COVID-19. The analysed material was cDNA or gDNA that came from T cells, B-cell-depleted T cells, or PBMCs.

In the original analysis: Reference gene primer amplification in the assay estimated nucleated cell counts. Libraries were prepared by immunoSEQ multiplex PCR; TCRdb keeps only in-frame clonotypes and omits some of them. V and J calls and clone size are copied from that table; D and trimming were computed from the DNA. This repertoire shows under 250,000 clones, approximately 82% found once; its top ten account for under 15%. The sequence derives from a human donor in a cohort sampled during active COVID-19. The sequenced sample was peripheral blood. The chain recombines TRBV10-1 with TRBJ2-7, with 10 positions matching TRBD2. CDR3 nucleotide sequence: TGCGCCAGCAGTGACCAGCGGGAGGGCACGTACGAGCAGTACTTC. Protein sequence: CASSDQREGTYEQYF.